Each of the 14 T cell receptor beta chains below was sequenced from the same sample in a study of cytomegalovirus exposure and HLA in healthy donors. The study ran its PCR with 60 Vbeta and 13 Jbeta primers. Profiled with immunoSEQ multiplex PCR; TCRdb holds only in-frame clones, not every one. The data contain some 150,000 clones, 81% of them singletons. The sample was PBMCs. These receptors were collected from a woman between 18 and 29 years old in good health and CMV-seropositive.

J is TRBJ2-7 and V is TRBV10-3, with TRBD1 matching 9 bases. Germline V CDR1 and CDR2: ENHRY, SYGVKD. The CDR3 runs to 16 residues. J gave up 3 bases and V 4 bases, and 10 bases lay outside the gene matches. The CDR3 here is CAISAVGGQGGYEQYF. The DNA for the CDR3 is TGTGCCATCAGTGCCGTGGGGGGACAGGGAGGCTACGAGCAGTACTTC.

For this clone: A read error may produce the germline difference seen at one junction end. The chain is built from TRBV6-9 and TRBJ2-6, with D maybe TRBD1 (6 bases). This CDR3 has 19 residues. Per the germline V gene, CDR1 is MNHGY and CDR2 is SVAAGI. The CDR3 reads CASSYPDRPGSSGANGLTF. The CDR3 coding sequence is TGTGCCAGCAGTTATCCGGACAGACCCGGTAGCTCTGGGGCCAACGGCCTGACTTTC.

This clone was counted only a few times. This chain links TRBV7-9 with TRBJ1-3; D might be TRBD1 (6 bases). The CDR3 has 15 amino acids. From germline, CDR1 is SEHNR and CDR2 FQNEAQ (reference sequence). V was cut by 5 bases and J by 3 bases, with 14 bases left in between. The CDR3 DNA is TGTGCCAGCAGCAGCGAGGGGGGGAGTGGAAACACCATATATTTT. Translating it yields CASSSEGGSGNTIYF.

V and J are TRBV4-3 and TRBJ1-5; no definite D call. The germline V gene has CDR1 LGHNA and CDR2 YSLEER. The V gene lost 0 bases and the J gene lost 0 bases, with 12 bases spanning the gap. The CDR3 loop spans 17 amino acids. The CDR3 sequence: CASSQDITQNSNQPQHF. CDR3 sequence (DNA): TGCGCCAGCAGCCAAGATATTACACAAAATAGCAATCAGCCCCAGCATTTT.

This clone showed up just a few times. The chain carries TRBV11-2 and TRBJ1-1; possibly TRBD1 for D (6 bases). Germline-derived CDR1 and CDR2 are SGHAT and FQNNGV. V lost 5 bases and J 3 bases, leaving 10 bases between the germline ends. This CDR3 contains 13 residues. The DNA of the CDR3 is TGTGCCAGCAGCGACCCAGGGGACACTGAAGCTTTCTTT. It codes for CASSDPGDTEAFF.

The table lists this clone with a count of one. The chain couples TRBV10-3 to TRBJ1-2; unclear D gene. CDR1 and CDR2 (germline): ENHRY, SYGVKD. CDR3 length equals 14 residues. V was cut by 3 bases and J by 1 base, with 9 bases left in between. The chain's CDR3 is CAISDLQVNYGYTF. The CDR3 DNA is TGTGCCATCAGTGACTTACAAGTTAACTATGGCTACACCTTC.

The chain uses TRBV11-2 and TRBJ1-6; 7 bases are a match to TRBD1. The trim removed 2 bases at V and 10 bases at J, leaving 8 bases unmatched. The V gene's germline CDR1 is SGHAT and CDR2 FQNNGV. The CDR3 is 15 residues long. CDR3 amino acids: CASSLSQGGKSPLHF. In nucleotides, the CDR3 is TGTGCCAGCAGCTTATCTCAGGGGGGAAAGTCACCCCTCCACTTT.

Here the CDR3 DNA reads TGTGCCAGCAGCAAACAGGGTTCCGGGGAGCTGTTTTTT. Translated: CASSKQGSGELFF. This chain connects TRBV11-3 to TRBJ2-2, with a possible D match to TRBD1 (6 bases). The CDR3 consists of 13 residues. The V gene's germline CDR1 is SGHNT and CDR2 YENEEA. V gave up 5 bases and J gave up 6 bases, with 10 bases separating them.

This chain joins TRBV2 and TRBJ2-7; 7 bases agree with TRBD1. This CDR3 is 13 amino acids long. Germline CDR1 is SNHLY and CDR2 is FYNNEI. The J segment lost 1 base and the V segment lost 10 bases, leaving 7 bases of the junction unmatched. The CDR3 loop is CAILTGASYEQYF. The CDR3 nucleotides are TGTGCCATTCTCACAGGGGCTTCCTACGAGCAGTACTTC.

Worth noting for this clone: This is likely a read error, given that the CDR3 carries no conserved phenylalanine or tryptophan at its end. The J gene is TRBJ1-1, the V gene TRBV11-1, with a tentative D call TRBD1 (5 bases). The CDR3 extends over 14 amino acids. V was shortened by 3 bases and J by 2 bases, with 10 bases between the two germline ends. From germline, CDR1 is SGHAT and CDR2 FQDESV (reference sequence). The CDR3 bases are TGTGCCAGCAGCTTCTACGGGGGTAACACTGAAGCTTTCCTT. This encodes CASSFYGGNTEAFL.

The J gene is TRBJ2-5, the V gene TRBV6-1; D might be TRBD1 (6 bases). Germline V gene data show CDR1 as MNHNS and CDR2 as SASEGT. Trimming removed 5 bases from V and 0 bases from J, with 10 bases in between. The CDR3 is 14 residues long. CDR3 nucleotide sequence: TGTGCCAGCAGTCGGACAGCCTACCAAGAGACCCAGTACTTC. Its translation: CASSRTAYQETQYF.

The chain recombines TRBV28 with TRBJ1-6; D unclear. V was trimmed by 7 bases and J by 7 bases, leaving 11 bases between them. There are 13 residues in the CDR3. Germline values: CDR1 MDHEN, CDR2 SYDVKM. CDR3 sequence reads: CASTQVRNSPLHF. The CDR3 DNA follows: TGTGCCAGCACCCAGGTTCGGAATTCACCCCTCCACTTT. Looking up the rest from reference TRBV28 and TRBJ1-6 gives the full variable domain: DVKVTQSSRYLVKRTGEKVFLECVQDMDHENMFWYRQDPGLGLRLIYFSYDVKMKEKGDIPEGYSVSREKKERFSLILESASTNQTSMYLCASTQVRNSPLHFGNGTRLTVT.

V and J are TRBV7-9 and TRBJ2-3, with 8 positions matching TRBD2. CDR3 size: 11 residues. J gave up 7 bases and V 9 bases, and 3 bases lay outside the gene matches. The germline V gene encodes CDR1 SEHNR and CDR2 FQNEAQ (reference sequence). CDR3 nucleotide sequence: TGTGCCAGTCGCGGGGGGAATACGCAGTATTTT. Amino acids: CASRGGNTQYF.

The chain carries TRBV19 and TRBJ1-2; the D is unclear. Germline V gives CDR1 LNHDA, CDR2 SQIVND (reference sequence). CDR3 length: 12 residues. The germline V and J ends were trimmed by 7 bases and 3 bases, with 9 bases remaining between them. CDR3 protein: CASKTVDYGYTF. The DNA of the CDR3 is TGTGCCAGTAAAACAGTCGACTATGGCTACACCTTC.